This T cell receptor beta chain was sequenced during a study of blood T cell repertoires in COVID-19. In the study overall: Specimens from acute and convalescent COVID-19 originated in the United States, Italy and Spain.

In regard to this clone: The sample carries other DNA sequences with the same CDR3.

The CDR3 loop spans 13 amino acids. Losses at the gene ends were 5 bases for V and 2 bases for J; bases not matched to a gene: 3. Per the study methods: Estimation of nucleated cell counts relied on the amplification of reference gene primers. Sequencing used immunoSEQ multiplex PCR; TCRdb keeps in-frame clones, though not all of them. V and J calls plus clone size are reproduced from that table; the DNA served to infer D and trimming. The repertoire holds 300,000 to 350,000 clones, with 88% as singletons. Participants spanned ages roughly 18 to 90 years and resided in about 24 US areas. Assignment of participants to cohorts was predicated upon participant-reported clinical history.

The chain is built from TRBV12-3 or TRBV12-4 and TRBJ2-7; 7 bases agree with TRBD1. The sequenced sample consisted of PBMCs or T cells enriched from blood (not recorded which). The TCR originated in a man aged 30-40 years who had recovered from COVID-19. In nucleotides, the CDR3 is TGTGCCAGCAGTCTGGGACAGACCTACGAGCAGTACTTC. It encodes CASSLGQTYEQYF.